This TCR beta chain originates from a study of shared clonotypes between healthy human individuals. Study summary: CD4 naive and memory got three plates each, CD8 naive two, CD8 memory one. General observations from the study: Naive subsets, compared against memory subsets, generally had larger estimated richness values. The small donor group covered limited genetic and exposure diversity. When compared with the clonotypes that were shared by all four sorted-subset donors, the non-shared clonotypes turned out to have lower generation probabilities.

Produced via immunoSEQ multiplex PCR; TCRdb's table is partial and in-frame only. Of 1.5 million to 2.5 million clones in the sample, about 95% are singletons; the top ten hold roughly 1.2%. The CDR3 totals 14 residues. V shed 7 bases and J shed 6 bases, with 15 bases lying between them. In germline, CDR1 is MDHEN, CDR2 SYDVKM. Selected positively for CCR7 and CD45RO-negative, naive CD8 cells excluded terminally differentiated effector memory CD45RA+ cells. Concerning this clone itself: Its target is not known.

This TCR derives from a man between 18 and 29 years old in good health. Sequencing used naive CD8+ T cells sorted from blood. The chain uses TRBV28 and TRBJ1-4; D is perhaps TRBD1 (6 bases). CDR3 sequence reads: CASTLGGADEKLFF. The CDR3 bases are TGTGCCAGCACCCTGGGGGGGGCCGATGAAAAACTGTTTTTT. Based on the CDR3 plus reference TRBV28 and TRBJ1-4, the full variable domain is DVKVTQSSRYLVKRTGEKVFLECVQDMDHENMFWYRQDPGLGLRLIYFSYDVKMKEKGDIPEGYSVSREKKERFSLILESASTNQTSMYLCASTLGGADEKLFFGSGTQLSVL.